The 26 T cell receptor beta chains listed next were all sequenced from one sample in a study of blood T cell repertoires in COVID-19. This table comes from immunoSEQ multiplex PCR, and its TCRdb copy is limited to in-frame clones, with some not included. The sample has 110,000 to 150,000 clones; about 70% are singletons. Sequencing was performed on peripheral blood. The receptors originated from an elderly man with acute or convalescent COVID-19.

The chain recombines TRBV5-6 with TRBJ1-6; a possible D gene is TRBD1 (6 bases). V was clipped by 0 bases and J by 9 bases, with 16 bases between them. This CDR3 spans 16 amino acids. Germline V gene sequence: CDR1 SGHDT, CDR2 YYEEEE. The CDR3 protein is CASSLDRARLGSPLHF. CDR3 DNA sequence: TGTGCCAGCAGCTTGGACAGGGCCAGGCTTGGTTCACCCCTCCACTTT. Filled out from reference TRBV5-6 and TRBJ1-6, the complete variable domain reads DAGVTQSPTHLIKTRGQQVTLRCSPKSGHDTVSWYQQALGQGPQFIFQYYEEEERQRGNFPDRFSGHQFPNYSSELNVNALLLGDSALYLCASSLDRARLGSPLHFGNGTRLTVT.

The chain employs TRBV19 and TRBJ1-1, with D uncertain. V shed 5 bases and J shed 1 base, with 14 bases lying between them. CDR1 and CDR2 from the germline V gene are LNHDA and SQIVND (reference sequence). CDR3 length equals 15 residues. CDR3 sequence: CASSQRESWNTEAFF. The CDR3 nucleotides read TGTGCCAGTAGTCAAAGAGAGAGCTGGAACACTGAAGCTTTCTTT.

This chain's CDR3 is CASSYSPGGEDTQYF. In DNA, the CDR3 is TGTGCCAGCAGTTACTCTCCCGGCGGGGAGGATACCCAGTACTTC. The chain combines TRBV6-2 or TRBV6-3 with TRBJ2-5; tentative D call: TRBD2 (6 bases). Germline CDR1 MNHEY, CDR2 SVGEGT. Trimming cost V 0 bases and J 8 bases, with 16 bases left between them. The CDR3 sequence is 15 residues long.

This clone was found a few times. The chain recombines TRBV7-6 with TRBJ1-3; the D is unclear. This CDR3 has 15 residues. Trimming removed 0 bases at V and 4 bases at J, with 10 bases between. The V gene's germline CDR1 is SGHVS and CDR2 FNYEAQ. As DNA, the CDR3 is TGTGCCAGCAGCTTAGCCCACGGGGAAGGAAACACCATATATTTT. Its protein product is CASSLAHGEGNTIYF. Full variable domain (missing parts from reference TRBV7-6 and TRBJ1-3): GAGVSQSPRYKVTKRGQDVALRCDPISGHVSLYWYRQALGQGPEFLTYFNYEAQQDKSGLPNDRFSAERPEGSISTLTIQRTEQRDSAMYRCASSLAHGEGNTIYFGEGSWLTVV.

Here the CDR3 DNA reads TGTGCCAGCTCGGACGGGACATCACTATCCAAGAAGACCCAGTACTTC. Protein product: CASSDGTSLSKKTQYF. The chain combines TRBV18 with TRBJ2-5; weak D call: TRBD1 (6 bases). Trimming removed 6 bases from V and 6 bases from J, with 23 bases in between. Germline CDR1 KGHSH, CDR2 LQKENI. This CDR3 region has 16 residues.

The chain recombines TRBV6-1 with TRBJ1-5; tentative D call: TRBD1 (5 bases). Deletions cut 2 bases from V and 6 bases from J, with 8 bases between. The CDR3 is 13 amino acids. Germline V gene data show CDR1 as MNHNS and CDR2 as SASEGT. In DNA, the CDR3 is TGTGCCAGCAGTGAATGGGGGGGTCAGCCCCAGCATTTT. Amino acids: CASSEWGGQPQHF.

The chain combines TRBV18 with TRBJ1-5; D remains unclear. This CDR3 is 13 amino acids long. Trimming shortened V by 3 bases and J by 3 bases, and 6 bases separated the two germline ends. The germline gives CDR1 KGHSH, CDR2 LQKENI. CDR3 loop: CASSPDYNQPQHF. The CDR3 region has the DNA TGTGCCAGCTCACCGGACTACAATCAGCCCCAGCATTTT.

The V call is TRBV3-1 (or the pseudogene TRBV3-2), the J call TRBJ1-1; TRBD1 matches at 7 bases. This CDR3 has 13 residues. The germline gives CDR1 LGHDT, CDR2 YNNKEL (reference sequence). The junction had 9 bases not matched to a gene; V was cut back by 4 bases and J by 10 bases. The CDR3 region has the DNA TGTGCCAGCAGCCCAGACAGGGCGTTGGGAGCTTTCTTT. Residues: CASSPDRALGAFF.

The DNA of the CDR3 is TGCGCCAGCAGCCAAGATCACGAGGGCGCAGATACGCAGTATTTT. This translates into CASSQDHEGADTQYF. The rearrangement links TRBV4-3 to TRBJ2-3, with D possibly being TRBD2 (5 bases). V dropped 0 bases and J dropped 4 bases, with 11 bases sitting between them. CDR1 and CDR2 from the germline V gene are LGHNA and YSLEER. This CDR3 has 15 residues.

The chain recombines TRBV6-1 with TRBJ1-2; D is undetermined. The V and J ends lost 2 bases and 5 bases respectively, with 9 bases between them. This CDR3 spans 13 amino acids. Germline-derived CDR1 and CDR2 are MNHNS and SASEGT. CDR3 residues: CASSEIGSYGYTF. The CDR3 nucleotides read TGTGCCAGCAGTGAAATTGGCTCGTATGGCTACACCTTC.

This clone has only one observation. The chain is built from TRBV4-1 and TRBJ1-1; 8 positions agree with TRBD1. The CDR3 extends over 14 amino acids. Germline V CDR1 and CDR2: MGHRA, YSYEKL. After removal of 5 bases from V and 1 base from J, the junction contained 3 bases not matched to a gene. The CDR3 protein is CASSSTGGNTEAFF. The CDR3 region has the DNA TGCGCCAGCAGCTCCACAGGGGGGAACACTGAAGCTTTCTTT.

The chain joins TRBV7-2 to TRBJ2-7; 8 bases are a match to TRBD1. The V gene's germline CDR1 is SGHTA and CDR2 FQGNSA. Trimming cost V 3 bases and J 4 bases; bases outside gene matches: 5. The CDR3 is made up of 14 amino acids. The CDR3 DNA follows: TGTGCCAGCAGCTTTTGGACAGGGAAATACGAGCAGTACTTC. It codes for CASSFWTGKYEQYF. The variable domain in full, with the rest retrieved from reference TRBV7-2 and TRBJ2-7, is GAGVSQSPSNKVTEKGKDVELRCDPISGHTALYWYRQSLGQGLEFLIYFQGNSAPDKSGLPSDRFSAERTGGSVSTLTIQRTQQEDSAVYLCASSFWTGKYEQYFGPGTRLTVT.

V is TRBV24-1 and J is TRBJ2-5, with no clear D. CDR1 and CDR2 (germline): KGHDR, SFDVKD. CDR3 length equals 14 residues. With 2 bases removed from V and 1 base from J, the gap between germline ends came to 7 bases. DNA for the CDR3: TGTGCCACCAGTGATTGGCGGAGCCAAGAGACCCAGTACTTC. It is translated as CATSDWRSQETQYF.

V is TRBV7-2 and J is TRBJ1-5, with D unresolved. Per germline, CDR1 SGHTA and CDR2 FQGNSA. The CDR3 runs to 16 residues. Trimming left V 1 base short and J 3 bases short, with 13 bases between. CDR3 DNA: TGTGCCAGCAGCTTAGAGGCCCGGGGAATCAATCAGCCCCAGCATTTT. Residues: CASSLEARGINQPQHF.

This clone was picked up a small number of times. The V and J genes are TRBV25-1 and TRBJ2-7, with TRBD1 matching 9 bases. This CDR3 comprises 15 residues. CDR1 MGHDK and CDR2 SYGVNS come from the germline V gene. After removal of 2 bases from V and 5 bases from J, the junction contained 7 bases not matched to a gene. CDR3: CASSEGTGYVDEQYF. CDR3 sequence (DNA): TGTGCCAGCAGTGAAGGGACAGGGTATGTCGACGAGCAGTACTTC.

This clone was recorded a few times. The gene calls are TRBV28 and TRBJ1-5; the D gene is possibly TRBD1 (6 bases). Germline V gives CDR1 MDHEN, CDR2 SYDVKM. The V and J ends lost 6 bases and 8 bases respectively, with 17 bases between them. The CDR3 runs 14 residues. CDR3 region: CASSNTGLGEPQHF. In nucleotides, the CDR3 is TGTGCCAGCAGCAACACAGGGCTGGGGGAGCCCCAGCATTTT.

The chain couples TRBV15 to TRBJ2-7, with 7 bases aligning to TRBD2. Trimming at V came to 2 bases and at J to 0 bases, leaving 13 bases not matched to a gene. The germline gives CDR1 LNHNV, CDR2 YYDKDF (reference sequence). CDR3 length equals 18 residues. CDR3 in DNA: TGTGCCACCAGCAGACGGACTATGGCGGGGGTTTCCTCCTACGAGCAGTACTTC. Amino acid sequence: CATSRRTMAGVSSYEQYF.

This clone was recorded once. The chain has TRBV7-9 and TRBJ2-3; D is perhaps TRBD2 (5 bases). The CDR3 covers 15 residues. Germline-derived CDR1 and CDR2 are SEHNR and FQNEAQ (reference sequence). V shed 5 bases and J shed 4 bases, with 16 bases lying between them. As DNA, the CDR3 is TGTGCCAGCAGCCTCCAAGGCCTAGCTGCAGATACGCAGTATTTT. It yields the protein CASSLQGLAADTQYF.

V usage is TRBV5-1 and J usage is TRBJ2-7; D remains unclear. V shed 4 bases and J shed 5 bases, with 16 bases lying between them. The CDR3 has 14 amino acids. CDR1 and CDR2 from the germline V gene are SGHRS and YFSETQ. CDR3 nucleotides: TGCGCCAGCAGCCCGGGTGCCTCCGGCGACGAGCAGTACTTC. Amino acids: CASSPGASGDEQYF.

This clone appeared a few times. The gene calls are TRBV7-2 and TRBJ2-7, with 7 positions matching TRBD1. CDR3 length: 15 residues. The germline gives CDR1 SGHTA, CDR2 FQGNSA. V lost 4 bases and J lost 0; bases outside the gene matches: 6. CDR3 coding DNA: TGTGCCAGCAGCTCCCGGGACAGCGTCTCCTACGAGCAGTACTTC. This sequence encodes CASSSRDSVSYEQYF.

The chain uses TRBV7-6 and TRBJ2-2, with a tentative D call TRBD1 (6 bases). The V gene's germline CDR1 is SGHVS and CDR2 FNYEAQ. V was pared by 1 base and J by 1 base, with 7 bases between. This CDR3 contains 15 residues. The CDR3 DNA reads TGTGCCAGCAGCTTAGGGACAGAGAACACCGGGGAGCTGTTTTTT. Translation gives CASSLGTENTGELFF. Full variable domain (missing parts from reference TRBV7-6 and TRBJ2-2): GAGVSQSPRYKVTKRGQDVALRCDPISGHVSLYWYRQALGQGPEFLTYFNYEAQQDKSGLPNDRFSAERPEGSISTLTIQRTEQRDSAMYRCASSLGTENTGELFFGEGSRLTVL.

The chain is built from TRBV2 and TRBJ2-7; 7 nucleotides align to TRBD1. The length of the CDR3 is 15 residues. V lost 5 bases, J lost 0 bases, and 7 bases stayed unmatched. Germline values: CDR1 SNHLY, CDR2 FYNNEI. The CDR3 nucleotides read TGTGCCAGCAGTTACGACAGGGAAAGCTCCTACGAGCAGTACTTC. It translates to CASSYDRESSYEQYF.

This clone has just a few counts. The chain recombines TRBV11-3 with TRBJ2-3; D not resolved. Germline V lookup: CDR1 SGHNT, CDR2 YENEEA. CDR3 size: 13 residues. The germline V and J ends were trimmed by 3 bases and 2 bases, with 6 bases remaining between them. The CDR3 bases are TGTGCCAGCAGCTTTAGTTCCACAGATACGCAGTATTTT. Translating it yields CASSFSSTDTQYF.

This clone was detected only a few times. CDR3 loop: CASSRYPGQLENEKLFF. The CDR3, as DNA: TGTGCCAGCTCACGTTACCCCGGACAGCTGGAGAATGAAAAACTGTTTTTT. V and J are TRBV18 and TRBJ1-4; tentative D call: TRBD1 (6 bases). The CDR3 length is 17 residues. V gave up 4 bases and J gave up 5 bases, with 20 bases separating them. The germline V gene has CDR1 KGHSH and CDR2 LQKENI. The whole variable domain, filled in from reference TRBV18 and TRBJ1-4, reads NAGVMQNPRHLVRRRGQEARLRCSPMKGHSHVYWYRQLPEEGLKFMVYLQKENIIDESGMPKERFSAEFPKEGPSILRIQQVVRGDSAAYFCASSRYPGQLENEKLFFGSGTQLSVL.

The gene calls are TRBV27 and TRBJ2-7, with 8 bases fitting TRBD1. There are 16 residues in the CDR3. J gave up 0 bases and V 5 bases, and 9 bases lay outside the gene matches. Germline V gene lookup returns CDR1 MNHEY and CDR2 SMNVEV (reference sequence). DNA of the CDR3: TGTGCCAGCAGTCCATCGACAGGGGAGAGCTCCTACGAGCAGTACTTC. It encodes CASSPSTGESSYEQYF.

The rearrangement links TRBV6-2 or TRBV6-3 to TRBJ2-1; TRBD2 matches at 9 bases. The CDR3 consists of 15 residues. Germline trimming cut 5 bases from V and 6 bases from J; bases unmatched to any gene: 8. CDR1 MNHEY and CDR2 SVGEGT come from the germline V gene. The CDR3 spells CASSPSPRGGNEQFF. The DNA for the CDR3 is TGTGCCAGCAGTCCCTCCCCGCGGGGGGGCAATGAGCAGTTCTTC.